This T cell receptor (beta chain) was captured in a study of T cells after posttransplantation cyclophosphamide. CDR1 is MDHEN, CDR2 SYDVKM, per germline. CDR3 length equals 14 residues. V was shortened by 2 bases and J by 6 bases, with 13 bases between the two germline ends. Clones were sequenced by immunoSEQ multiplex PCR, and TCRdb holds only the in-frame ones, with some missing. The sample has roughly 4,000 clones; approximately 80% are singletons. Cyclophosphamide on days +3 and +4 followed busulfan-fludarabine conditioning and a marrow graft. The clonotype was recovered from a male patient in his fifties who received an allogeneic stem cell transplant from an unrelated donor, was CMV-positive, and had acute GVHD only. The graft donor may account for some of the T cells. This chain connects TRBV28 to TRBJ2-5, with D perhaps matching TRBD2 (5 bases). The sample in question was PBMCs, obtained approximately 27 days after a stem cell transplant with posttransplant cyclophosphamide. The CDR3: CASSLLYSGKTQYF. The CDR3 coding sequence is TGTGCCAGCAGTTTACTGTATTCGGGGAAGACCCAGTACTTC.